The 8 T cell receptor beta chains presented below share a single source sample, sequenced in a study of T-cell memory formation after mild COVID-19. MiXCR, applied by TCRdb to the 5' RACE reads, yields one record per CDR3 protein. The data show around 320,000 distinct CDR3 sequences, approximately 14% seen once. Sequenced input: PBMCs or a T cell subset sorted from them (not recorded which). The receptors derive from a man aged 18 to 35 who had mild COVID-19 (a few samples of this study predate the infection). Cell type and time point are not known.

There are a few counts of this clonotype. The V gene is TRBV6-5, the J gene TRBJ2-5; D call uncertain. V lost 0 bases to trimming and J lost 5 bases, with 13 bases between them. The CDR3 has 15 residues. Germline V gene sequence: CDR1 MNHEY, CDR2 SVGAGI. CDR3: CASSYSIPEPETQYF. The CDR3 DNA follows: TGTGCCAGCAGTTACTCGATTCCCGAACCGGAGACCCAGTACTTC.

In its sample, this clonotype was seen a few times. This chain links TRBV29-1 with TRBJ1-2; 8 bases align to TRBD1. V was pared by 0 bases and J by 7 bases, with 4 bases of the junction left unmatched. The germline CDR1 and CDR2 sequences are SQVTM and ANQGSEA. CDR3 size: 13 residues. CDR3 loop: CSVEDGTGGGYTF. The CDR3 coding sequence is TGCAGCGTTGAAGATGGGACAGGCGGTGGCTACACCTTC.

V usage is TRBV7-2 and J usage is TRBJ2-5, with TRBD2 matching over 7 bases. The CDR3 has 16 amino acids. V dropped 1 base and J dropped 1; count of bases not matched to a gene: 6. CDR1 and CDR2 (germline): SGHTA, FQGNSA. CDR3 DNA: TGTGCCAGCAGCTTAGGTCCGAGCGGGGCCCAAGAGACCCAGTACTTC. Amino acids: CASSLGPSGAQETQYF.

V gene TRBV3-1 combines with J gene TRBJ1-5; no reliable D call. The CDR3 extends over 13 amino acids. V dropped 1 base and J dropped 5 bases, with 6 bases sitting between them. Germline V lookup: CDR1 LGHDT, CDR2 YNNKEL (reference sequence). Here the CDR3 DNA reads TGTGCCAGCAGCCAAGGATTGTATCAGCCCCAGCATTTT. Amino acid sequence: CASSQGLYQPQHF.

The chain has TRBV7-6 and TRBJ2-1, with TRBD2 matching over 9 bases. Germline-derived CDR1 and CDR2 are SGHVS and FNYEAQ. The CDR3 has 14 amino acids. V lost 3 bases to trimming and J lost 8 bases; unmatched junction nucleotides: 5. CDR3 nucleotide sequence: TGTGCCAGCAGCTTTGCTAGCGGGGTCGATGAGCAGTTCTTC. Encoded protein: CASSFASGVDEQFF.

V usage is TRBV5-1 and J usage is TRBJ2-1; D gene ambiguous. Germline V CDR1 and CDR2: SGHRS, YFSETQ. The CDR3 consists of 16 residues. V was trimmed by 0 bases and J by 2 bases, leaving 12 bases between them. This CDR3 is CASSLGWETAYNEQFF. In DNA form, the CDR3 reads TGCGCCAGCAGCTTGGGGTGGGAAACTGCCTACAATGAGCAGTTCTTC.

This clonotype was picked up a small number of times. CDR3 sequence: CSVAGGRGSTDTQYF. In DNA form, the CDR3 reads TGCAGCGTTGCGGGGGGGCGAGGGAGCACAGATACGCAGTATTTT. This chain connects TRBV29-1 to TRBJ2-3; TRBD2 matches 8 bases. Germline V CDR1 and CDR2: SQVTM, ANQGSEA. Trimming at V came to 4 bases and at J to 0 bases, leaving 6 bases not matched to a gene. This CDR3 has 15 amino acids.

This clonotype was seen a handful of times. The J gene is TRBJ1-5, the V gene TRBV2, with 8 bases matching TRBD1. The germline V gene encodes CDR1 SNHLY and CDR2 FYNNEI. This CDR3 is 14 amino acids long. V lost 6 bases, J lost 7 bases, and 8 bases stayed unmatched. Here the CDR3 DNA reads TGTGCCAGCAGCCCCCAGGGGGCAAGGCAGCCCCAGCATTTT. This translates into CASSPQGARQPQHF.